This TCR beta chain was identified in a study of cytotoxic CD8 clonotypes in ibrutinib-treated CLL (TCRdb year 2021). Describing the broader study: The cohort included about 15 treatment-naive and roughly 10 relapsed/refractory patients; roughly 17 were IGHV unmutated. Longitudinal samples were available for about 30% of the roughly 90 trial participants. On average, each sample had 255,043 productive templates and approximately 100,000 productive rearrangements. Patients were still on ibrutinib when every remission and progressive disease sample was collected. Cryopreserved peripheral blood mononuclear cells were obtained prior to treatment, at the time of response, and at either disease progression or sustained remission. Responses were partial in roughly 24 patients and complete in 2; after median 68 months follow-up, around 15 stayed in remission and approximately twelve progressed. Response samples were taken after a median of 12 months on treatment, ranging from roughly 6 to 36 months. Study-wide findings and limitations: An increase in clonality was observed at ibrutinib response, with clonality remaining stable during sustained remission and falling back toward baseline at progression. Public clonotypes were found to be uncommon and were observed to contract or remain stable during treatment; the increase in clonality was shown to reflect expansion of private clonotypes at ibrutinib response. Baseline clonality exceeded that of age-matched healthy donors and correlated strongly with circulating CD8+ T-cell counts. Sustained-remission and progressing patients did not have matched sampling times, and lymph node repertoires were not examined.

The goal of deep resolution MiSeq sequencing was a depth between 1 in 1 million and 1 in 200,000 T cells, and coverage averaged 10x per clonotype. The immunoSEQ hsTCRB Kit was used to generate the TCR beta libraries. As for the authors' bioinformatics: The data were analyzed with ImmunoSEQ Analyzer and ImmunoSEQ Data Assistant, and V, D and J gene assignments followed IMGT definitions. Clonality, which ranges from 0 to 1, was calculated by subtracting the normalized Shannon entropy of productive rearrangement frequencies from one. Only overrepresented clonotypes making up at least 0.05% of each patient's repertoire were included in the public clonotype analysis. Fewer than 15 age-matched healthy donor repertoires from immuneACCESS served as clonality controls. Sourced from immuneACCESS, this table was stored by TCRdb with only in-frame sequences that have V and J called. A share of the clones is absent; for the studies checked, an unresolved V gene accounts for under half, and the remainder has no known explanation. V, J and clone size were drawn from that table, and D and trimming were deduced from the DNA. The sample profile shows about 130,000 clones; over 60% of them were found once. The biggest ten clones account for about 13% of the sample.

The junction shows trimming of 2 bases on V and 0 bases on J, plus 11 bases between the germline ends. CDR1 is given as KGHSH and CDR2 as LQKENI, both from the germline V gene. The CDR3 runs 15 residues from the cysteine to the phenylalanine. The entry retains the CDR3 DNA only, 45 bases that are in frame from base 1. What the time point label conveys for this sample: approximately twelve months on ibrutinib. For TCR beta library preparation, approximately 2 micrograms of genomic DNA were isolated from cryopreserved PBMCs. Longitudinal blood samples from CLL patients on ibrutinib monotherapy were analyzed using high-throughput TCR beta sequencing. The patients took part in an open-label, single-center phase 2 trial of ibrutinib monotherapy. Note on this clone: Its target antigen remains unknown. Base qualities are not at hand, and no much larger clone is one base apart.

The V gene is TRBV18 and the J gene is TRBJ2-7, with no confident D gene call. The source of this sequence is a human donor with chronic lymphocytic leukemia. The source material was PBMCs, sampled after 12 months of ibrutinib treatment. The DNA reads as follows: TGTGCCAGCTCACCAGTAGGGATCAGCTCCTACGAGCAGTACTTC. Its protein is CASSPVGISSYEQYF.